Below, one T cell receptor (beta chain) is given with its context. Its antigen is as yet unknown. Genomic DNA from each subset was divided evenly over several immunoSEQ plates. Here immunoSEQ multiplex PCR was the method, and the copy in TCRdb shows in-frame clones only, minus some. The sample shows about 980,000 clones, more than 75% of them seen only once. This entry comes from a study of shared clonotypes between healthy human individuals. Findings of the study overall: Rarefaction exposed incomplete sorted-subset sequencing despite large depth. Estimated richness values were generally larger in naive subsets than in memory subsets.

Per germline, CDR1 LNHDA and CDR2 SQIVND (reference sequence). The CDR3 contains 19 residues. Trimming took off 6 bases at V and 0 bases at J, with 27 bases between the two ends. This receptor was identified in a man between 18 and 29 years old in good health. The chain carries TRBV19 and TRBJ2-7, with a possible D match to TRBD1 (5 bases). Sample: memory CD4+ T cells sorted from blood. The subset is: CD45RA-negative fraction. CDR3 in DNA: TGTGCCAGTAGCCCAGTCCCAGGGTCCCTTGCCACGAGCTCCTACGAGCAGTACTTC. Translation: CASSPVPGSLATSSYEQYF.